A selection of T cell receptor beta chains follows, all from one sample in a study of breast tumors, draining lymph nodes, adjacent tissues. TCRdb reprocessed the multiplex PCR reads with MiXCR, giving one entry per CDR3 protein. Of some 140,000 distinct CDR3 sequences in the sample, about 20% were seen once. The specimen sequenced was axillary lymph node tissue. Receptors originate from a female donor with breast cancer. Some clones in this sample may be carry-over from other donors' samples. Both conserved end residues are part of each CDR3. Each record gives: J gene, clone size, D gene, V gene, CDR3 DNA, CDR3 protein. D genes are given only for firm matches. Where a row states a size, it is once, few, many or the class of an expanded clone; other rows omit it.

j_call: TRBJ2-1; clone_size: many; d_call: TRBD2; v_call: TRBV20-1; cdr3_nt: TGCAGTGCTAGAGCTAGCGGGAGGTCCGTGGGTTTCTTC; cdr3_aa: CSARASGRSVGFF
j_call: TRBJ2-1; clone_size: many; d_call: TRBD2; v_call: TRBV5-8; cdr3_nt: TGTGCCAGCAGCACTGGGACTAGCGGGAGAGTCCATGAGCAGTTCTTC; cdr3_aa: CASSTGTSGRVHEQFF
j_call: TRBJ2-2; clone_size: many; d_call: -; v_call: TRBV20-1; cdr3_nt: TGCAGTGCTGCGGGACTCTCCAACACCGGGGAGCTGTTTTTT; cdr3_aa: CSAAGLSNTGELFF
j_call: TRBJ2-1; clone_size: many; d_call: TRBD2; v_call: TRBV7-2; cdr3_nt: TGTGCCAGCAGCTTAGACCCGCTTACTAGCGGGAGGGCCAACAATGAGCAGTTCTTC; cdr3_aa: CASSLDPLTSGRANNEQFF
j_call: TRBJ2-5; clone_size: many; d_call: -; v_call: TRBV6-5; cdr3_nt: TGTGCCAGCAGTTACCCAGGGACGGAGACCCAGTACTTC; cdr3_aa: CASSYPGTETQYF
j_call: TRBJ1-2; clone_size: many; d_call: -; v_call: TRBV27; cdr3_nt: TGTGCCAGCAGTTTAATAGGGAGTTATGGCTACACCTTC; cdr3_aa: CASSLIGSYGYTF
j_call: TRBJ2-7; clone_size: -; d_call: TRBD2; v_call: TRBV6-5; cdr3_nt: TGTGCCAGCAGTCTGGGACTAGCGGGGGGCCTCGAGCAGTACTTC; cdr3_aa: CASSLGLAGGLEQYF
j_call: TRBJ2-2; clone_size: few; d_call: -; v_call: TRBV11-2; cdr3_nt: TGTGCCAGCAGCTTAGTCGGAAGGAACACCGGGGAGCTGTTTTTT; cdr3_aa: CASSLVGRNTGELFF
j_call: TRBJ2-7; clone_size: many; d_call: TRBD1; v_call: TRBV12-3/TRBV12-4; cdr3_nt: TGTGCCAGCAGTTTAGAGCAGGGGGCGGACGAGCAGTACTTC; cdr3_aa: CASSLEQGADEQYF
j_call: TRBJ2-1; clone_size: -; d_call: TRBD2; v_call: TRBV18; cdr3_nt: TGTGCCAGCTCACCACTTTTGCCTAGCGGGTCCCTCCATGAGCAGTTCTTC; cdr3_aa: CASSPLLPSGSLHEQFF
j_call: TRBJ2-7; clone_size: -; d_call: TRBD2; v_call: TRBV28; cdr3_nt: TGTGCCAGCAGTGTAAGGACTAGCGGGCAATACGAGCAGTACTTC; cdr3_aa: CASSVRTSGQYEQYF
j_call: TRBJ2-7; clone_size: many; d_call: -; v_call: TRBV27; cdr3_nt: TGTGCCAGCAGGAACAGGAACTTAGACGAGCAGTACTTC; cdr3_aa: CASRNRNLDEQYF
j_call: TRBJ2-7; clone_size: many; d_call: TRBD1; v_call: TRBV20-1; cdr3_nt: TGCAGTGCTACTCACCCGGGACAGGGCTCCTACGAGCAGTACTTC; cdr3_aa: CSATHPGQGSYEQYF
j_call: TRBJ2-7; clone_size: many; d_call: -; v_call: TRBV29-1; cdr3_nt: TGCAGCGTTGAGTTGTACTACGAGCAGTACTTC; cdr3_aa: CSVELYYEQYF
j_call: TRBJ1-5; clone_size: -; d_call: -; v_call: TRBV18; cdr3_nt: TGTGCCAGCTCACCATCTAATAGCAATCAGCCCCAGCATTTT; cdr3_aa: CASSPSNSNQPQHF
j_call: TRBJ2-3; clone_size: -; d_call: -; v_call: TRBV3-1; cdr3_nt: TGTGCCAGCAGCCAATTCACCTACAGGGCCTCCACAGATACGCAGTATTTT; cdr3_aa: CASSQFTYRASTDTQYF
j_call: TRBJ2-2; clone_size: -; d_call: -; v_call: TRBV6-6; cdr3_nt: TGTGCCAGCAGTTACGGGGGATTTGCGAACACCGGGGAGCTGTTTTTT; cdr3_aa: CASSYGGFANTGELFF
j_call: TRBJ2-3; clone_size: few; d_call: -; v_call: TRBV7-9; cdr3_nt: TGTGCCAGCAGCTTACCTAGTACAGATGCGCAGTATTTT; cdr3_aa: CASSLPSTDAQYF
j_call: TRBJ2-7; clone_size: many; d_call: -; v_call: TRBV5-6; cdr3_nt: TGTGCCAGCAGCACGGACAAGTCCGAGCAGTACTTC; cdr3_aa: CASSTDKSEQYF
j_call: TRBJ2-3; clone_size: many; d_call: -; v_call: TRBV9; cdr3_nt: TGTGCCAGCAGCCCACATCCAGCGGACTTCACAGATACGCAGTATTTT; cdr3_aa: CASSPHPADFTDTQYF
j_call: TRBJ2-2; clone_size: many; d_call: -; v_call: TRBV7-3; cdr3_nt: TGTGCCAGCAGCTTATTCCCCGGGGAGCTGTTTTTT; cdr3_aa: CASSLFPGELFF
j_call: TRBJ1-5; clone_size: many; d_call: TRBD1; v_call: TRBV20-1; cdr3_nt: TGCAGTGCTACCGGACAGGGGACCCACAATCAGCCCCAGCATTTT; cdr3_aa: CSATGQGTHNQPQHF
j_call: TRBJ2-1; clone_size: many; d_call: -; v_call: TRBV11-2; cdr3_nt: TGTGCCAGCAGCTTATCCGCCGACCTCTTACTCGGGCAGTTCTTC; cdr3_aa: CASSLSADLLLGQFF
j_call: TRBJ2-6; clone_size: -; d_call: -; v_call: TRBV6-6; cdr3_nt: TGTGCCAGCAGTTACGGGGGGGCCTCGGCTGGGGCCAACGTCCTGACTTTC; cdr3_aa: CASSYGGASAGANVLTF
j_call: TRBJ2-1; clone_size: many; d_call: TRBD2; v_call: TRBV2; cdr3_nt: TGTGCCAGCAGTGCTGGGGCCCAGATAGCGGGAGGTTTCGGCAATGAGCAGTTCTTC; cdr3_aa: CASSAGAQIAGGFGNEQFF
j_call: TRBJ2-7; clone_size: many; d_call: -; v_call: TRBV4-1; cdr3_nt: TGCGCCAGCAGCCAAACCCCAAACGGGACTCCACCTCATTTC; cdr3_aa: CASSQTPNGTPPHF
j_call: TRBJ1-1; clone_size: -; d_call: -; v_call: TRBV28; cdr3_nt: TGTGCCAGCAGTTCCCGAATTGAAGCTTTCTTT; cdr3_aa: CASSSRIEAFF
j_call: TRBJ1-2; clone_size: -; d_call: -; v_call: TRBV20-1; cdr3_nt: TGCAGTGCTTTTCTGGTTACAGGCCCGTTCGGGGGCTACACCTTC; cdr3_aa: CSAFLVTGPFGGYTF
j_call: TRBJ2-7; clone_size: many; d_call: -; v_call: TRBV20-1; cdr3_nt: TGCAGTGCCCCTAAGCGGACCTCCTCCTACGAGCAGTACTTC; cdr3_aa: CSAPKRTSSYEQYF
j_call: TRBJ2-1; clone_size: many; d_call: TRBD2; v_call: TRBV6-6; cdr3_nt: TGTGCCAGCCTCGGTACTAGCGGGAGTTCCTACAATGAGCAGTTCTTC; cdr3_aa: CASLGTSGSSYNEQFF
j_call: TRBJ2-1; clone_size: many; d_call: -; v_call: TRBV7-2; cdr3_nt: TGTGCCAGCAGCTTCACGGGGTCCCCCCTCCTTGAGCAGTTCTTC; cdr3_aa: CASSFTGSPLLEQFF
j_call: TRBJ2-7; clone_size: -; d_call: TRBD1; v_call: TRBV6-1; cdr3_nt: TGTGCCAGCAGATTCACAGGGGGCGCAAGGTCCTACGAGCAGTACTTC; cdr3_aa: CASRFTGGARSYEQYF
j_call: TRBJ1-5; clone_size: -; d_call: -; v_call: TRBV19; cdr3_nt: TGTGCCAGTAGTATAAACCCCTATAGCAATCAGCCCCAGCATTTT; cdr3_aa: CASSINPYSNQPQHF
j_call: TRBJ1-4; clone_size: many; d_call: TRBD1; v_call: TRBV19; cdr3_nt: TGTGCCAGCCGGGACAGCACTAATGAAAAACTGTTTTTT; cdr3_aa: CASRDSTNEKLFF
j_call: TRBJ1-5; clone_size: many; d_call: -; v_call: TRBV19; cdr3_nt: TGTGCCAGTAGGACAGGTAATAATCAGCCCCAGCATTTT; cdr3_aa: CASRTGNNQPQHF
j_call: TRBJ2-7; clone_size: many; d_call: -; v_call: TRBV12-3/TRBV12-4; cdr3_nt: TGTGCCAGCAGTCCGGGACATTTATACGAGCAGTACTTC; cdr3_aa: CASSPGHLYEQYF
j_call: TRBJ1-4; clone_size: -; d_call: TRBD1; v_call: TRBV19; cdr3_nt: TGTGCCACCCGACAGGGGAACCTATTCCCCCGTGAAAAACTGTTTTTT; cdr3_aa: CATRQGNLFPREKLFF
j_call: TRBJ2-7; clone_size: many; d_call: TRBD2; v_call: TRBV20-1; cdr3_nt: TGCAGTGCTAGAGACGTGGGACTAGCGGGAAGCTCCTACGAGCAGTACTTC; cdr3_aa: CSARDVGLAGSSYEQYF
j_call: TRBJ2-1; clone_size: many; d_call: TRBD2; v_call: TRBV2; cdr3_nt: TGTGCCAGCAGTAGGACTAGCGGGAGGGGGAATGAGCAGTTCTTC; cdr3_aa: CASSRTSGRGNEQFF
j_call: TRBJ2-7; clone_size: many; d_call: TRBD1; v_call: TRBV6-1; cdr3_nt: TGTGCCAGCAGTGACCGACAGGGAACCTACGAGCAGTACTTC; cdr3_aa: CASSDRQGTYEQYF
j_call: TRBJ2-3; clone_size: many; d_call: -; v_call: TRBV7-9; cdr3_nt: TGTGCCAGCAGCTTGACCCTTAGCACAGATACGCAGTATTTT; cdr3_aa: CASSLTLSTDTQYF
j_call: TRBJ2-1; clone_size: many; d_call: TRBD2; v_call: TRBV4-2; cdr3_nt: TGTGCCAGCAGACCTAGCGGGAACAATGAGCAGTTCTTC; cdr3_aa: CASRPSGNNEQFF
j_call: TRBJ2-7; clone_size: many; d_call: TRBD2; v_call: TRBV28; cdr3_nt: TGTGCCAGCAACGGACTAGCGGGAGGGCGAGGTGAGCAGTACTTC; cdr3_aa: CASNGLAGGRGEQYF
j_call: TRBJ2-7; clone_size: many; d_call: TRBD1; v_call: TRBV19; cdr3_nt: TGTGCCAGTAGTCCGGGACAGGTCTACGAGCAGTACTTC; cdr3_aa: CASSPGQVYEQYF
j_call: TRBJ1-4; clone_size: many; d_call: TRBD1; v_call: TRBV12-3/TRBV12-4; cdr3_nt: TGTGCCAGCACCGCCGAGGGGGCATCATATGAAAAACTGTTTTTT; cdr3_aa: CASTAEGASYEKLFF
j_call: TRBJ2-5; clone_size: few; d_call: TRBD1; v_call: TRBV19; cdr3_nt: TGTGCCAGTAGTATGTTTATTGGACAGGGATTTGCTAGCATTATACAAGAGACCCAGTACTTC; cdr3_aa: CASSMFIGQGFASIIQETQYF
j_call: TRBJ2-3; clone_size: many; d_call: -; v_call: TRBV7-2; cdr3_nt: TGTGCCAGCAGCTTAGAGGGTTGGCAACGGCAAGGGGATACGCAGTATTTT; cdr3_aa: CASSLEGWQRQGDTQYF
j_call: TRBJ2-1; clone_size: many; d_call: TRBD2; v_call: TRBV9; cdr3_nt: TGTGCCAGCAGCGTAGAAATTAGCGGGAGTTTGCACAATGAGCAGTTCTTC; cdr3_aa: CASSVEISGSLHNEQFF